Presented here are 23 T cell receptor beta chains from one specimen sequenced in a study of technical replicates of blood from a handful of donors. Using immunoSEQ multiplex PCR, the repertoire was profiled, and TCRdb retains in-frame clones only, with some absent. The table has approximately 81,000 clones, approximately 94% seen once. The material sequenced was T cells isolated from PBMCs. Receptors were obtained from a human donor in good health.

The chain uses TRBV19 and TRBJ2-1; 9 positions agree with TRBD1. The CDR3 contains 17 residues. Per the germline V gene, CDR1 is LNHDA and CDR2 is SQIVND (reference sequence). V lost 7 bases and J lost 3; bases outside the gene matches: 13. The CDR3 DNA reads as TGTGCCAGTACCATAACTTCGTGGGACAGGGACTACAATGAGCAGTTCTTC. Residues: CASTITSWDRDYNEQFF.

The chain has TRBV28 and TRBJ2-3, with 7 bases that match TRBD1. J lost 3 bases, V lost 8 bases, and 11 bases had no gene match. CDR1 MDHEN and CDR2 SYDVKM come from the germline V gene. The CDR3 sequence is 15 residues long. The CDR3 loop reads CASGRGGEGTDTQYF. The CDR3 DNA reads as TGTGCCAGCGGCCGAGGGGGCGAAGGTACAGATACGCAGTATTTT.

The J gene is TRBJ2-1, the V gene TRBV5-1; the match to TRBD2 covers 9 bases. From germline, CDR1 is SGHRS and CDR2 YFSETQ. After removal of 4 bases from V and 8 bases from J, the junction contained 13 bases not matched to a gene. The CDR3 is made up of 16 amino acids. The CDR3 region has the DNA TGCGCCAGCAGCCCACTCTCTAGCGGGATCATTGATGAGCAGTTCTTC. The encoded protein is CASSPLSSGIIDEQFF.

This chain uses TRBV13 with TRBJ1-2; TRBD1 agrees at 7 bases. Germline V gives CDR1 PRHDT, CDR2 FYEKMQ (reference sequence). The CDR3 runs to 13 residues. V lost 0 bases, J lost 8 bases, and 3 bases stayed unmatched. In DNA, the CDR3 is TGTGCCAGCAGCTTAGGGACAGGGTACGGCTACACCTTC. As protein: CASSLGTGYGYTF. The variable domain in full, completed from reference TRBV13 and TRBJ1-2, reads AAGVIQSPRHLIKEKRETATLKCYPIPRHDTVYWYQQGPGQDPQFLISFYEKMQSDKGSIPDRFSAQQFSDYHSELNMSSLELGDSALYFCASSLGTGYGYTFGSGTRLTVV.

This chain connects TRBV11-2 to TRBJ1-2, with D possibly matching TRBD1 (5 bases). The germline V and J ends were trimmed by 0 bases and 4 bases, with 12 bases remaining between them. Germline CDR1 and CDR2: SGHAT and FQNNGV. The CDR3 consists of 15 residues. CDR3 DNA sequence: TGTGCCAGCAGCTTAGAGGGGACTGGAGTCTATGGCTACACCTTC. This translates into CASSLEGTGVYGYTF. The complete variable domain, with remaining parts taken from reference TRBV11-2 and TRBJ1-2, reads EAGVAQSPRYKIIEKRQSVAFWCNPISGHATLYWYQQILGQGPKLLIQFQNNGVVDDSQLPKDRFSAERLKGVDSTLKIQPAKLEDSAVYLCASSLEGTGVYGYTFGSGTRLTVV.

The chain joins TRBV7-9 to TRBJ1-2; perhaps TRBD1 as D (5 bases). The CDR3 is made up of 13 amino acids. Germline-derived CDR1 and CDR2 are SEHNR and FQNEAQ (reference sequence). V was clipped by 5 bases and J by 2 bases, with 9 bases between them. The CDR3 region is CASSPDSNYGYTF. The CDR3 nucleotides read TGTGCCAGCAGCCCTGACAGCAACTATGGCTACACCTTC.

The V gene is TRBV13, the J gene TRBJ2-7, with 14 bases lining up with TRBD2. Per germline, CDR1 PRHDT and CDR2 FYEKMQ (reference sequence). This CDR3 has 16 residues. V was pared by 5 bases and J by 2 bases, with 5 bases of the junction left unmatched. As DNA, the CDR3 is TGTGCCAGCAGCCCGCCGGGACTAGCGGGGGCCTACGAGCAGTACTTC. This encodes CASSPPGLAGAYEQYF.

CDR3 nucleotide sequence: TGCGCCAGCAGCACGGGACAGCCCCACGAGCAGTACTTC. It specifies CASSTGQPHEQYF. The rearrangement joins TRBV5-1 to TRBJ2-7, with 7 bases identical to TRBD1. Germline CDR1 SGHRS, CDR2 YFSETQ. The CDR3 contains 13 residues. V lost 4 bases to trimming and J lost 5 bases; unmatched junction nucleotides: 6.

The chain has TRBV4-3 and TRBJ2-7; TRBD1 matches at 10 bases. Germline CDR1 LGHNA, CDR2 YSLEER. The CDR3 is made up of 16 amino acids. V lost 0 bases, J lost 0 bases, and 2 bases stayed unmatched. The DNA for the CDR3 is TGCGCCAGCAGCCAAGAGTGGACAGGGGGCTCCTACGAGCAGTACTTC. It codes for CASSQEWTGGSYEQYF.

This chain links TRBV5-6 with TRBJ1-1; D ambiguous. The CDR3 is 14 residues long. Trimming removed 2 bases from V and 1 base from J, with 9 bases in between. The germline V gene encodes CDR1 SGHDT and CDR2 YYEEEE. The CDR3: CASSLVQRNTEAFF. The CDR3 bases are TGTGCCAGCAGCTTAGTACAGAGGAACACTGAAGCTTTCTTT.

The rearrangement uses TRBV7-6 and TRBJ2-7; D gene unclear. Germline CDR1 is SGHVS and CDR2 is FNYEAQ. The CDR3 consists of 14 residues. Trimming pared 4 bases from V and 4 bases from J, leaving 14 bases between. The CDR3 sequence is CASSSPTAPYEQYF. The CDR3 nucleotides are TGTGCCAGCAGCTCTCCCACAGCACCTTACGAGCAGTACTTC.

A note on this clone: This CDR3 is also generated by other DNA sequences in the sample. This chain uses TRBV29-1 with TRBJ1-1; D uncertain. The CDR3 length is 13 residues. V lost 4 bases and J lost 0, with 9 bases in between. Germline assignment: CDR1 SQVTM and CDR2 ANQGSEA. This CDR3 is CSVAGRLNTEAFF. DNA of the CDR3: TGCAGCGTTGCAGGCAGGTTGAACACTGAAGCTTTCTTT.

This clone was seen only once. The chain combines TRBV28 with TRBJ1-1, with 9 bases identical to TRBD1. Germline CDR1 and CDR2: MDHEN and SYDVKM. This CDR3 is built from 12 residues. V lost 11 bases and J lost 6; bases outside the gene matches: 7. CDR3 sequence: CAVDRGSSEAFF. CDR3 DNA sequence: TGTGCCGTAGACAGGGGGTCATCTGAAGCTTTCTTT.

This chain connects TRBV28 to TRBJ2-2; 10 bases align to TRBD1. Looked up from germline, CDR1 is MDHEN and CDR2 is SYDVKM. This CDR3 is 15 amino acids long. After removal of 6 bases from V and 3 bases from J, the junction contained 4 bases not matched to a gene. The CDR3 region is CASRPGTGDTGELFF. As DNA, the CDR3 is TGTGCCAGCAGACCCGGGACAGGGGACACCGGGGAGCTGTTTTTT.

This clone has only one observation. The genes are TRBV30 and TRBJ2-7; 16 bases are a match to TRBD2. Germline CDR1 GTSNPN, CDR2 SVGIG (reference sequence). J lost 6 bases, V lost 7 bases, and 9 bases had no gene match. The CDR3 is 15 amino acids. The CDR3 region is CASGTSGRGLREQYF. CDR3 nucleotide sequence: TGTGCCTCAGGGACTAGCGGGAGGGGACTACGCGAGCAGTACTTC.

J is TRBJ1-2 and V is TRBV10-1; D remains ambiguous. The V gene's germline CDR1 is WNHNN and CDR2 SYGVQD (reference sequence). V was shortened by 4 bases and J by 4 bases, with 7 bases between the two germline ends. The CDR3 is made up of 12 amino acids. The CDR3 region has the DNA TGCGCCAGCAGTGGAGATCTCTATGGCTACACCTTC. The encoded protein is CASSGDLYGYTF.

The chain recombines TRBV7-3 with TRBJ2-1; 8 positions match TRBD1. The CDR3 loop spans 14 amino acids. CDR1 and CDR2 from the germline V gene are SGHTA and FQGTGA. The V and J ends lost 5 bases and 6 bases, in that order; junction bases with no gene match: 6. CDR3 in DNA: TGTGCCAGCAGCCGGACAGGGCTCTTCAATGAGCAGTTCTTC. This sequence encodes CASSRTGLFNEQFF. Variable domain in full (rest from reference TRBV7-3 and TRBJ2-1): GAGVSQTPSNKVTEKGKYVELRCDPISGHTALYWYRQSLGQGPEFLIYFQGTGAADDSGLPNDRFFAVRPEGSVSTLKIQRTERGDSAVYLCASSRTGLFNEQFFGPGTRLTVL.

This chain uses TRBV4-3 with TRBJ2-7; TRBD2 aligns across 13 bases. The CDR3 covers 17 residues. The germline V gene encodes CDR1 LGHNA and CDR2 YSLEER. The J segment lost 0 bases and the V segment lost 4 bases, leaving 6 bases of the junction unmatched. The CDR3 region is CASSPGLAGVTSYEQYF. CDR3 bases: TGCGCCAGCAGCCCCGGACTAGCGGGAGTTACCTCCTACGAGCAGTACTTC.

This chain connects TRBV7-8 to TRBJ1-4; a possible D gene is TRBD1 (5 bases). V was cut by 4 bases and J by 0 bases, with 12 bases left in between. Germline-derived CDR1 and CDR2 are SGHVS and FQNEAQ. There are 16 residues in the CDR3. The CDR3 bases are TGTGCCAGCAGCTCAGACAGCACTGCAACTAATGAAAAACTGTTTTTT. Translated: CASSSDSTATNEKLFF.

This chain links TRBV15 with TRBJ2-1; D is unresolved. Deletions cut 5 bases from V and 0 bases from J, with 17 bases between. Germline CDR1 is LNHNV and CDR2 is YYDKDF (reference sequence). The CDR3 is 17 residues long. CDR3 DNA sequence: TGTGCCACCAGCGCGCGACCGGAGCCGAGCTCCTACAATGAGCAGTTCTTC. Amino acid sequence: CATSARPEPSSYNEQFF.

This chain's CDR3 is CASSDPGQMGHEQFF. In DNA form, the CDR3 reads TGTGCCAGCAGCGACCCGGGACAGATGGGCCATGAGCAGTTCTTC. The chain combines TRBV9 with TRBJ2-1, with 7 bases that match TRBD1. This CDR3 spans 15 amino acids. Trimming took 3 bases from V and 8 from J; bases not matched to a gene: 11. Germline V lookup: CDR1 SGDLS, CDR2 YYNGEE.

V usage is TRBV11-2 and J usage is TRBJ2-1; no definite D call. Germline V CDR1 and CDR2: SGHAT, FQNNGV. The CDR3 loop spans 14 amino acids. V was shortened by 3 bases and J by 7 bases, with 13 bases between the two germline ends. The CDR3 DNA sequence: TGTGCCAGCAGCTTCCCGGTTTCCCTAAATGAGCAGTTCTTC. Its protein is CASSFPVSLNEQFF.

The chain uses TRBV21-1 and TRBJ1-5. TRBV21-1 is marked as a pseudogene. CDR3 length equals 13 residues. DNA of the CDR3: TGTGCCAGCAGCAAAGCTCGGAATCAGCCCCAGCATTTT. Its protein product is CASSKARNQPQHF.